This is a list of T cell receptor beta chains from one sample in a study of cytomegalovirus exposure and HLA in healthy donors. Method: immunoSEQ multiplex PCR; TCRdb's copy keeps in-frame clones and lacks some. The table includes under 250,000 clones, 75% to 85% detected once. The sequenced material came from PBMCs. Receptors were obtained from a woman aged 60-75 years in good health and CMV-seropositive. CDR3s include the opening cysteine and the closing phenylalanine or tryptophan. D genes are given only for firm matches. Rows may omit the clone size; those that give it use once, few, many or a size class.

abundance	v_gene	d_gene	j_gene	len	CDR3aa	CDR3nt
few	TRBV25-1	TRBD2	TRBJ2-5	17	CASSVGLLAGEQETQYF	TGTGCCAGCAGTGTAGGGCTACTAGCGGGGGAACAAGAGACCCAGTACTTC
.	TRBV15	TRBD2	TRBJ2-1	17	CATSREWREGPYNEQFF	TGTGCCACCAGCAGAGAATGGCGGGAGGGCCCCTACAATGAGCAGTTCTTC
once	TRBV4-1	.	TRBJ1-3	14	CASSQETDGNTIYF	TGCGCCAGCAGCCAAGAGACAGATGGAAACACCATATATTTT
.	TRBV27	.	TRBJ1-5	14	CASSLGGINQPQHF	TGTGCCAGCAGTTTGGGGGGGATCAATCAGCCCCAGCATTTT
few	TRBV14	TRBD2	TRBJ2-2	16	CASSQFGGAYTGELFF	TGTGCCAGCAGCCAATTCGGGGGGGCGTACACCGGGGAGCTGTTTTTT
.	TRBV28	TRBD1	TRBJ2-4	14	CASSSPGQGNIQYF	TGTGCCAGCAGTTCCCCGGGACAGGGAAACATTCAGTACTTC
.	TRBV19	.	TRBJ2-7	15	CASSPFEGPGYEQYF	TGTGCCAGTAGTCCATTTGAGGGCCCGGGATACGAGCAGTACTTC
.	TRBV10-3	.	TRBJ2-7	13	CAIRRTDFYEQYF	TGTGCCATCCGAAGGACGGACTTCTACGAGCAGTACTTC
.	TRBV28	.	TRBJ2-2	17	CASRASYGTGGAGELFF	TGTGCCAGCAGAGCTTCCTACGGGACCGGAGGGGCCGGGGAGCTGTTTTTT
.	TRBV27	.	TRBJ1-2	13	CASSPGVGYGYTF	TGTGCCAGCAGTCCAGGGGTGGGGTATGGCTACACCTTC
.	TRBV15	TRBD1	TRBJ1-1	15	CATSREGQGNTEAFF	TGTGCCACCAGCAGAGAGGGACAGGGGAACACTGAAGCTTTCTTT
.	TRBV12-2	.	TRBJ2-7	17	CASRLFTSRPGWGEQYF	TGTGCAAGTCGCTTATTTACTAGCCGGCCGGGATGGGGCGAGCAGTACTTC
.	TRBV19	.	TRBJ1-5	15	CASSIDPLSNQPQHF	TGTGCCAGTAGTATAGATCCTTTGAGCAATCAGCCCCAGCATTTT
.	TRBV5-1	TRBD2	TRBJ2-1	16	CASSLGGLAGANEQFF	TGCGCCAGCAGCTTGGGGGGACTAGCGGGAGCCAATGAGCAGTTCTTC
.	TRBV5-1	.	TRBJ2-2	15	CASSFLPANTGELFF	TGCGCCAGCAGCTTCCTCCCCGCGAACACCGGGGAGCTGTTTTTT
.	TRBV15	.	TRBJ2-1	12	CATSPRENEQFF	TGTGCCACCAGCCCACGGGAAAATGAGCAGTTCTTC
.	TRBV11-2	TRBD2	TRBJ2-3	16	CASSLGLAESTDTQYF	TGTGCCAGCAGCTTGGGACTAGCGGAGTCCACAGATACGCAGTATTTT
few	TRBV30	.	TRBJ1-3	16	CAWSPLNSFSGNTIYF	TGTGCCTGGAGTCCCCTGAACAGCTTCTCTGGAAACACCATATATTTT
.	TRBV27	TRBD2	TRBJ2-1	16	CARSLWELAGGNEQFF	TGTGCCCGCAGTTTATGGGAACTAGCGGGTGGGAATGAGCAGTTCTTC
few	TRBV5-8	TRBD1	TRBJ1-4	15	CASSLAGTGMEKLFF	TGTGCCAGCAGCTTGGCCGGGACAGGGATGGAAAAACTGTTTTTT
.	TRBV9	.	TRBJ2-5	14	CASSVAAGQETQYF	TGTGCCAGCAGCGTAGCGGCAGGGCAAGAGACCCAGTACTTC
.	TRBV2	.	TRBJ2-3	15	CASSIRDLLTDTQYF	TGTGCCAGCAGTATACGGGACTTACTCACAGATACGCAGTATTTT
once	TRBV6-6	.	TRBJ1-2	15	CASSYSPQGNYGYTF	TGTGCCAGCAGTTACTCCCCACAGGGTAACTATGGCTACACCTTC
.	TRBV19	TRBD2	TRBJ2-2	15	CASSILAGVTGELFF	TGTGCCAGTAGTATTTTAGCGGGAGTGACCGGGGAGCTGTTTTTT
few	TRBV6-1	.	TRBJ1-4	15	CASSERDFRGEKLFF	TGTGCCAGCAGTGAAAGGGACTTTCGGGGGGAAAAACTGTTTTTT
.	TRBV21-1	.	TRBJ2-1	13	CASSGPRGNEQFF	TGTGCCAGCAGCGGGCCCCGGGGTAATGAGCAGTTCTTC
.	TRBV2	TRBD1	TRBJ1-4	16	CASSSQGAATNEKLFF	TGTGCCAGCAGTTCCCAGGGGGCAGCAACTAATGAAAAACTGTTTTTT
few	TRBV7-9	.	TRBJ1-1	12	CSSSFRVDEAFF	TGTTCCAGCAGCTTCAGGGTTGATGAAGCTTTCTTT
.	TRBV14	TRBD1	TRBJ1-1	14	CASSHLTGFTEAFF	TGTGCCAGCAGCCACCTGACAGGGTTCACTGAAGCTTTCTTT
.	TRBV6-5	TRBD2	TRBJ2-1	15	CASTGAGATDNEQFF	TGTGCCAGCACAGGAGCGGGGGCCACCGACAATGAGCAGTTCTTC
.	TRBV7-2	.	TRBJ2-7	14	CASSQGPPSYEQYF	TGTGCCAGCAGCCAGGGGCCACCTTCCTACGAGCAGTACTTC
.	TRBV4-1	TRBD1	TRBJ2-3	17	CASSQSTGVGGTDTQYF	TGCGCCAGCAGCCAATCGACAGGGGTGGGGGGCACAGATACGCAGTATTTT
.	TRBV7-2	TRBD2	TRBJ2-7	14	CASSFGRTSYEQYF	TGTGCCAGCAGCTTCGGCCGGACTAGCTACGAGCAGTACTTC
few	TRBV9	TRBD2	TRBJ2-7	14	CASSVASGNYEQYF	TGTGCCAGCAGCGTAGCCAGCGGGAACTACGAGCAGTACTTC
.	TRBV7-8	.	TRBJ2-5	12	CASSLTEETQYF	TGTGCCAGCAGCTTAACAGAAGAGACCCAGTACTTC
.	TRBV7-9	.	TRBJ1-5	15	CASSPSSNSNQPQHF	TGTGCCAGCAGCCCAAGCTCAAATAGCAATCAGCCCCAGCATTTT
.	TRBV11-2	.	TRBJ2-3	13	CASRRGSTDTQYF	TGTGCCAGCAGAAGAGGCAGCACAGATACGCAGTATTTT
.	TRBV5-1	.	TRBJ1-4	14	CASSQGLGDEKLFF	TGCGCCAGCTCACAGGGTTTGGGCGATGAAAAACTGTTTTTT
.	TRBV30	.	TRBJ1-2	16	CAWSLPNLPPGRGYTF	TGTGCCTGGAGTCTCCCGAACTTACCGCCAGGTCGTGGCTACACCTTC
.	TRBV28	.	TRBJ1-4	15	CASRRLRGSFEKLFF	TGTGCCAGCAGACGCCTCAGGGGTTCATTTGAAAAACTGTTTTTT
few	TRBV5-1	TRBD1	TRBJ1-4	14	CASSQGDNNEKLFF	TGCGCCAGCAGTCAGGGGGATAATAATGAAAAACTGTTTTTT
.	TRBV9	.	TRBJ2-7	15	CASSVGGVGSYEQYF	TGTGCCAGCAGCGTAGGGGGGGTGGGCAGCTACGAGCAGTACTTC
.	TRBV10-1	TRBD2	TRBJ2-1	17	CASSGTSGSSAYNEQFF	TGCGCCAGCAGTGGGACTAGCGGGTCCAGCGCCTACAATGAGCAGTTCTTC
.	TRBV5-5	TRBD1	TRBJ2-3	13	CASIQGATDTQYF	TGTGCCAGCATCCAGGGGGCAACAGATACGCAGTATTTT
.	TRBV5-4	.	TRBJ2-1	13	CASSRQSYNEQFF	TGTGCCAGCAGCCGACAGTCTTACAATGAGCAGTTCTTC